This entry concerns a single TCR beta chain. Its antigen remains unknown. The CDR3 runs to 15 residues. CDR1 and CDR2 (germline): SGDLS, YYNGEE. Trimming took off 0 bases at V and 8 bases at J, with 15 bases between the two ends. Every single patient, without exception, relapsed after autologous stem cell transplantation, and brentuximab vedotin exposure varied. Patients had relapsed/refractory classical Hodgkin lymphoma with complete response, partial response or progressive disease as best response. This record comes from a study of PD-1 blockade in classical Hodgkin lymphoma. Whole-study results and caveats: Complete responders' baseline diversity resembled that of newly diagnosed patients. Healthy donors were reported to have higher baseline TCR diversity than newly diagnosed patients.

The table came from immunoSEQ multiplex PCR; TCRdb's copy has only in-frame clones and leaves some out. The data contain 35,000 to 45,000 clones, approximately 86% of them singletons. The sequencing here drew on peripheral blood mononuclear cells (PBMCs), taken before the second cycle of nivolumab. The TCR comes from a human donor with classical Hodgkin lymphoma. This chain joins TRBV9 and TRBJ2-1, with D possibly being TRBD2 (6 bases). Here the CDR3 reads CASSVAGGGADEQFF. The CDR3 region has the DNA TGTGCCAGCAGCGTAGCCGGAGGCGGGGCGGATGAGCAGTTCTTC.